The TCR beta chain described here comes from a study of T-cell reconstitution after alpha-beta-depleted transplantation in children. This clonotype was counted at least ten times. Unique molecular identifiers were used in preparing the TCRbeta library. TCRdb analysed the PCR reads with MiXCR anew, one entry per CDR3 protein. The table lists 200,000 to 300,000 distinct CDR3 sequences, around 13% of them singletons. The CDR3 extends over 12 amino acids. V was cut by 4 bases and J by 2 bases, with 8 bases left in between. Per germline, CDR1 DFQATT and CDR2 SNEGSKA (reference sequence). Sequencing used PBMCs from the stem cell graft donor, obtained from the stem cell graft. The source is a human donor who donated a stem cell graft to a child with acute lymphoblastic leukemia. The chain employs TRBV20-1 and TRBJ1-2; D remains ambiguous. The CDR3 DNA is TGCAGTGCTAAAGGAGACAACTATGGCTACACCTTC. It specifies CSAKGDNYGYTF.